The 3 T cell receptor beta chains listed next were all sequenced from one sample in a study of type 1 and type 2 diabetes patients. The PCR template was genomic DNA. A primer set of 30 forward and 13 reverse primers amplified the CDR3. TCRdb re-called the multiplex PCR reads through MiXCR, storing one row per CDR3 protein. The sample yields approximately 260,000 distinct CDR3 sequences, 40% to 50% seen once. The source material was peripheral blood mononuclear cells (PBMCs). The receptors shown here come from a man aged 18 to 35 with type 2 diabetes.

The chain combines TRBV5-1 with TRBJ2-7; D gene unclear. CDR3 length: 13 amino acids. In germline, CDR1 is SGHRS, CDR2 YFSETQ. The V end was cut by 4 bases, the J end by 0 bases, with 8 bases between. CDR3 region: CASSILSSYEQYF. CDR3 nucleotide sequence: TGCGCCAGCAGCATCCTCAGCTCCTACGAGCAGTACTTC.

The chain employs TRBV30 and TRBJ1-5; D remains ambiguous. Germline V gene lookup returns CDR1 GTSNPN and CDR2 SVGIG (reference sequence). The V and J ends lost 0 bases and 5 bases respectively, with 8 bases between them. The CDR3 consists of 13 residues. CDR3 coding DNA: TGTGCCTGGAGTGTAACGAACGATCAGCCCCAGCATTTT. It is translated as CAWSVTNDQPQHF.

The chain carries TRBV4-3 and TRBJ2-7; TRBD2 matches 12 bases. With V trimmed by 0 bases and J by 3 bases, 9 bases remained unmatched. From germline, CDR1 is LGHNA and CDR2 YSLEER. The CDR3 consists of 18 residues. The CDR3 sequence is CASSQDYAASGGVYEQYF. The DNA of the CDR3 is TGCGCCAGCAGCCAAGATTATGCGGCTAGCGGGGGGGTCTACGAGCAGTACTTC.